The 12 T cell receptor beta chains below all came from one sample that was sequenced in a study of breast tumors, draining lymph nodes, adjacent tissues. The lymph nodes were axillary draining lymph nodes from breast cancer patients. Using its own MiXCR run on the multiplex PCR reads, TCRdb lists one record per CDR3 protein. The data show 200,000 or so distinct CDR3 sequences, with approximately 33% seen just once and 4% to 5.5% held by the top ten. The sequenced sample consisted of axillary lymph node tissue. These receptors were taken from a female donor with breast cancer. Some clones in this sample may be carry-over from other donors' samples.

The chain uses TRBV10-3 and TRBJ1-1, with a weak D call TRBD1 (5 bases). Germline V lookup: CDR1 ENHRY, CDR2 SYGVKD. V lost 11 bases to trimming and J lost 0 bases, with 13 bases between them. The CDR3 has 13 residues. The CDR3 spells CASGAALNTEAFF. For the CDR3, the DNA is TGTGCCTCCGGGGCAGCTTTGAACACTGAAGCTTTCTTT.

This clonotype has a handful of counts. It may be a read error: a sequence one base away is much more abundant. The J gene is TRBJ2-5, the V gene TRBV20-1; 10 bases are a match to TRBD2. Germline values: CDR1 DFQATT, CDR2 SNEGSKA (reference sequence). The CDR3 contains 15 residues. V dropped 4 bases and J dropped 4; count of bases not matched to a gene: 9. The CDR3: CSANIAGGPPETQYF. The CDR3 DNA is TGCAGTGCTAATATAGCGGGGGGTCCCCCAGAGACCCAGTACTTC.

Note on this clonotype: A much larger clone differs by one base, so this may be a read error. The chain employs TRBV30 and TRBJ1-2; TRBD1 might be the D (5 bases). The CDR3 spans 15 residues. Trimming stripped 2 bases from V and 5 bases from J, with 18 bases between. CDR1 and CDR2 (germline): GTSNPN, SVGIG (reference sequence). Here the CDR3 reads CAWSFGIGVRYGYTF. For the CDR3, the DNA is TGTGCCTGGAGTTTTGGGATAGGGGTTAGGTATGGCTACACCTTC.

This clonotype has ten or more counts. The chain has TRBV4-3 and TRBJ2-1, with D possibly matching TRBD2 (6 bases). CDR1 and CDR2 (germline): LGHNA, YSLEER. This CDR3 is built from 14 residues. Trimming took off 2 bases at V and 9 bases at J, with 14 bases between the two ends. Here the CDR3 reads CASSQTLRDSEQFF. The CDR3 bases are TGCGCCAGCAGCCAAACACTTAGGGACTCTGAGCAGTTCTTC.

This clonotype was detected many times. This chain joins TRBV20-1 and TRBJ1-6; D is possibly TRBD1 (6 bases). Germline values: CDR1 DFQATT, CDR2 SNEGSKA (reference sequence). V dropped 1 base and J dropped 5 bases, with 9 bases sitting between them. The CDR3 is 14 residues long. The CDR3 region has the DNA TGCAGTGCTAGAGTGGACAGCAATAATTCACCCCTCCACTTT. This translates into CSARVDSNNSPLHF.

This clonotype appeared many times. The genes are TRBV6-5 and TRBJ1-2; D might be TRBD1 (6 bases). Germline CDR1 is MNHEY and CDR2 is SVGAGI. V was clipped by 6 bases and J by 4 bases, with 15 bases between them. The CDR3 covers 14 residues. The CDR3 DNA is TGTGCCAGCAGACCCCCGGGACAAGTCTATGGCTACACCTTC. Amino acid sequence: CASRPPGQVYGYTF.

This clonotype occurred many times. V gene TRBV11-2 combines with J gene TRBJ2-7; D is unclear. V was clipped by 1 base and J by 4 bases, with 14 bases between them. The germline V gene has CDR1 SGHAT and CDR2 FQNNGV. The CDR3 consists of 15 residues. CDR3 nucleotide sequence: TGTGCCAGCAGCTTAGCCGCAGGAAGGATATACGAGCAGTACTTC. It is translated as CASSLAAGRIYEQYF. Full variable domain (remainder filled in from reference TRBV11-2 and TRBJ2-7): EAGVAQSPRYKIIEKRQSVAFWCNPISGHATLYWYQQILGQGPKLLIQFQNNGVVDDSQLPKDRFSAERLKGVDSTLKIQPAKLEDSAVYLCASSLAAGRIYEQYFGPGTRLTVT.

In its sample, this clonotype was seen many times. The rearrangement joins TRBV20-1 to TRBJ2-5; 10 bases align to TRBD2. The germline CDR1 and CDR2 sequences are DFQATT and SNEGSKA (reference sequence). CDR3 size: 14 residues. Trimming at V came to 2 bases and at J to 5 bases, leaving 5 bases not matched to a gene. In DNA, the CDR3 is TGCAGTGCTAGATCTAGCGGGAGATTGGAGACCCAGTACTTC. As protein: CSARSSGRLETQYF.

This clonotype was detected many times. V gene TRBV19 combines with J gene TRBJ2-7; 9 bases match TRBD2. The CDR3 is 16 amino acids. Germline V gene data show CDR1 as LNHDA and CDR2 as SQIVND (reference sequence). V was clipped by 3 bases and J by 0 bases; unmatched bases: 6. The CDR3 spells CASSIEGTSRSYEQYF. For the CDR3, the DNA is TGTGCCAGTAGTATCGAGGGGACTAGCCGCTCCTACGAGCAGTACTTC.

This clonotype was seen only a few times. The V gene is TRBV28, the J gene TRBJ1-2; unclear D gene. The V end lost 6 bases, the J end lost 6 bases, and 11 bases lay between the germline ends. CDR3 length equals 12 residues. The germline V gene has CDR1 MDHEN and CDR2 SYDVKM. As DNA, the CDR3 is TGTGCCAGCAGCGACGGACTGAATGGCTACACCTTC. Translating it yields CASSDGLNGYTF.

The V gene is TRBV7-9, the J gene TRBJ2-5, with TRBD1 matching 9 bases. The germline V gene has CDR1 SEHNR and CDR2 FQNEAQ (reference sequence). CDR3 length: 15 amino acids. V lost 6 bases, J lost 5 bases, and 10 bases stayed unmatched. CDR3 sequence (DNA): TGTGCCAGCAGTTGGGGCGGGACAGGGTGGGAGACCCAGTACTTC. This gives the protein CASSWGGTGWETQYF.

The rearrangement joins TRBV28 to TRBJ2-3; D is possibly TRBD2 (5 bases). CDR1 is MDHEN and CDR2 is SYDVKM in the germline V gene. Trimming removed 2 bases from V and 4 bases from J, with 13 bases in between. The CDR3 extends over 15 amino acids. CDR3 residues: CASSLKGLAPDTQYF. CDR3 DNA: TGTGCCAGCAGTTTAAAAGGACTTGCCCCAGATACGCAGTATTTT.